Below are 20 T cell receptor beta chains sequenced from a single sample in a study of patients and donors after allogeneic stem cell transplantation (dated by TCRdb to about 2020). Library creation used RT-PCR. TCRdb names NextSeq 550 as the instrument used. TCRdb reran the public reads through fastp at Q25 and MiXCR, keeping productive beta chains. Records with the same CDR3 protein are collapsed into one entry carrying the most frequent genes and DNA. This sample is represented by some 960,000 distinct CDR3 sequences; roughly 18% of them were singletons. The ten biggest clones cover around 6% of the sample. The sample was blood, either unsorted or a sorted T cell fraction (not recorded which). The receptors here all came from a human donor who was either an allogeneic HSCT recipient or a stem cell or donor lymphocyte infusion donor (not recorded which). It is not recorded whose cells these are; they may come from a transplant donor.

This clonotype turned up a few times. V gene TRBV30 combines with J gene TRBJ2-2, with 7 bases lining up with TRBD2. V dropped 7 bases and J dropped 0; count of bases not matched to a gene: 5. This CDR3 is 14 amino acids long. Germline V gene lookup returns CDR1 GTSNPN and CDR2 SVGIG (reference sequence). The CDR3 DNA follows: TGTGCCTTCTCGGGACTACCGAACACCGGGGAGCTGTTTTTT. Protein sequence: CAFSGLPNTGELFF. Full variable domain (remainder filled in from reference TRBV30 and TRBJ2-2): SQTIHQWPATLVQPVGSPLSLECTVEGTSNPNLYWYRQAAGRGLQLLFYSVGIGQISSEVPQNLSASRPQDRQFILSSKKLLLSDSGFYLCAFSGLPNTGELFFGEGSRLTVL.

This chain links TRBV7-9 with TRBJ2-3, with D unresolved. CDR1 is SEHNR, CDR2 FQNEAQ, per germline (reference sequence). V lost 5 bases to trimming and J lost 4 bases, with 10 bases between them. CDR3 length: 13 residues. The CDR3 DNA reads as TGTGCCAGCAGCCCCTTTGTGTCAGATACGCAGTATTTT. This gives the protein CASSPFVSDTQYF.

This clonotype was seen more than once but under ten times. V and J are TRBV7-3 and TRBJ2-3; D not resolved. Trimming cost V 1 base and J 3 bases, with 8 bases left between them. The CDR3 runs to 14 residues. Germline V gene sequence: CDR1 SGHTA, CDR2 FQGTGA. In nucleotides, the CDR3 is TGTGCCAGCAGCTTAAATGGGATGACAGATACGCAGTATTTT. Translation gives CASSLNGMTDTQYF.

This clonotype has just a few counts. This sequence joins TRBV12-3 or TRBV12-4 and TRBJ1-2; D ambiguous. V lost 2 bases, J lost 0 bases, and 10 bases lay in between. The CDR3 runs to 15 residues. CDR3 in amino acids: CASSLRHEPNYGYTF. DNA of the CDR3: TGTGCCAGCAGTTTACGGCATGAGCCTAACTATGGCTACACCTTC.

This clonotype has ten or more counts. The J gene is TRBJ2-5, the V gene TRBV12-3 or TRBV12-4; no definite D call. There are 14 residues in the CDR3. Trimming shortened V by 3 bases and J by 5 bases, and 13 bases separated the two germline ends. The CDR3 DNA is TGTGCCAGCAGTTTGGGCCGTGGAGTGGAGACCCAGTACTTC. The encoded protein is CASSLGRGVETQYF.

The V call is TRBV15, the J call TRBJ2-3, with TRBD1 as a possible D gene (8 bases). V lost 0 bases and J 3 bases, leaving 19 bases between the germline ends. The CDR3 extends over 18 amino acids. Germline assignment: CDR1 LNHNV and CDR2 YYDKDF (reference sequence). The CDR3: CATSRDLGNRGGTDTQYF. The CDR3 nucleotides read TGTGCCACCAGCAGAGATCTTGGGAACAGGGGGGGAACAGATACGCAGTATTTT. Together with reference TRBV15 and TRBJ2-3, the CDR3 gives the full variable domain: DAMVIQNPRYQVTQFGKPVTLSCSQTLNHNVMYWYQQKSSQAPKLLFHYYDKDFNNEADTPDNFQSRRPNTSFCFLDIRSPGLGDTAMYLCATSRDLGNRGGTDTQYFGPGTRLTVL.

This clonotype was recorded many times. The chain uses TRBV5-1 and TRBJ2-5; D remains ambiguous. CDR1 SGHRS and CDR2 YFSETQ come from the germline V gene. This CDR3 is built from 14 residues. Deletions cut 2 bases from V and 4 bases from J, with 12 bases between. The CDR3 loop reads CASSLAQLAETQYF. The CDR3 coding sequence is TGCGCCAGCAGCTTAGCTCAGTTGGCAGAGACCCAGTACTTC. Based on the CDR3 plus reference TRBV5-1 and TRBJ2-5, the full variable domain is KAGVTQTPRYLIKTRGQQVTLSCSPISGHRSVSWYQQTPGQGLQFLFEYFSETQRNKGNFPGRFSGRQFSNSRSEMNVSTLELGDSALYLCASSLAQLAETQYFGPGTRLLVL.

The table lists this clonotype with a few counts. The CDR3 nucleotides are TGTGCCAGTGATGAGACAGGGACCATCTCTGGGGCCAACGTCCTGACTTTC. Protein sequence: CASDETGTISGANVLTF. J is TRBJ2-6 and V is TRBV19; TRBD1 agrees at 7 bases. From germline, CDR1 is LNHDA and CDR2 SQIVND (reference sequence). This CDR3 is 17 amino acids long. The junction had 10 bases not matched to a gene; V was cut back by 8 bases and J by 0 bases.

This clonotype was counted a few times. The chain combines TRBV6-5 with TRBJ1-1, with D perhaps matching TRBD1 (5 bases). Germline CDR1 is MNHEY and CDR2 is SVGAGI. The germline V and J ends were trimmed by 4 bases and 2 bases, with 14 bases remaining between them. The CDR3 sequence is 15 residues long. CDR3 in DNA: TGTGCCAGCAGTTTAGGCGGGGCGGTTAACACTGAAGCTTTCTTT. This sequence encodes CASSLGGAVNTEAFF.

The chain carries TRBV11-1 and TRBJ2-6; TRBD1 might be the D (6 bases). The CDR3 spans 15 residues. The ends were cut back, 5 bases at V and 6 bases at J, with 14 bases in the middle. CDR1 is SGHAT, CDR2 FQDESV, per germline (reference sequence). In DNA form, the CDR3 reads TGTGCCAGCAGCAGGAGGACAGTACAGGCCAACGTCCTGACTTTC. Protein sequence: CASSRRTVQANVLTF.

This clonotype was observed a few times. CDR3 nucleotide sequence: TGTGCCAGCAGCCAATGGCTTGGGGAGCTGTTTTTT. This gives the protein CASSQWLGELFF. The genes are TRBV14 and TRBJ2-2; D is uncertain. Trimming took off 2 bases at V and 8 bases at J, with 6 bases between the two ends. Germline-derived CDR1 and CDR2 are SGHDN and FVKESK. The CDR3 has 12 residues.

The chain has TRBV2 and TRBJ2-7; D remains ambiguous. CDR3 length: 12 residues. Trimming cost V 6 bases and J 2 bases, with 8 bases left between them. Germline assignment: CDR1 SNHLY and CDR2 FYNNEI. The CDR3 spells CASRLFPYEQYF. CDR3 DNA sequence: TGTGCCAGCAGACTCTTCCCCTACGAGCAGTACTTC.

This clonotype was recorded a few times. The CDR3 DNA sequence: TGTGCCAGCAGTGATCCGGGGAGAGTTGGCGACTATGGCTACACCTTC. Its protein is CASSDPGRVGDYGYTF. The chain joins TRBV25-1 to TRBJ1-2, with D hard to call. Trimming shortened V by 3 bases and J by 3 bases, and 17 bases separated the two germline ends. The CDR3 runs to 16 residues. The germline gives CDR1 MGHDK, CDR2 SYGVNS.

The genes are TRBV7-2 and TRBJ2-2, with D tentatively TRBD1 (5 bases). Germline values: CDR1 SGHTA, CDR2 FQGNSA. This CDR3 contains 13 residues. Deletions cut 7 bases from V and 8 bases from J, with 14 bases between. The CDR3 bases are TGTGCCAGCAAGGACATGGGAAGGGGGGAGCTGTTTTTT. This codes for CASKDMGRGELFF.

The chain employs TRBV29-1 and TRBJ1-1; 10 positions match TRBD1. The CDR3 extends over 12 amino acids. From germline, CDR1 is SQVTM and CDR2 ANQGSEA. The junction had 3 bases not matched to a gene; V was cut back by 6 bases and J by 5 bases. The CDR3 coding sequence is TGCAGCGTCGCGGGACAGGGGACTGAAGCTTTCTTT. This gives the protein CSVAGQGTEAFF.

This clonotype came up a few times. The chain carries TRBV19 and TRBJ2-2, with D tentatively TRBD2 (5 bases). Germline V lookup: CDR1 LNHDA, CDR2 SQIVND (reference sequence). The CDR3 spans 15 residues. The V gene lost 7 bases and the J gene lost 1 base, with 13 bases spanning the gap. CDR3 sequence (DNA): TGTGCCAGTACAATCAGCGGCAAGAACACCGGGGAGCTGTTTTTT. Translation: CASTISGKNTGELFF. Based on the CDR3 plus reference TRBV19 and TRBJ2-2, the full variable domain is DGGITQSPKYLFRKEGQNVTLSCEQNLNHDAMYWYRQDPGQGLRLIYYSQIVNDFQKGDIAEGYSVSREKKESFPLTVTSAQKNPTAFYLCASTISGKNTGELFFGEGSRLTVL.

The table lists this clonotype with a few counts. The chain joins TRBV5-1 to TRBJ2-5; D call uncertain. Germline loops: CDR1 SGHRS, CDR2 YFSETQ. The CDR3 spans 13 residues. Trimming took 2 bases from V and 1 from J, leaving 6 bases between them. Here the CDR3 reads CASSFNGQETQYF. CDR3 nucleotides: TGCGCCAGCAGCTTTAATGGCCAAGAGACCCAGTACTTC.

The V and J genes are TRBV15 and TRBJ1-2, with TRBD1 as a possible D gene (5 bases). Germline CDR1 is LNHNV and CDR2 is YYDKDF (reference sequence). The CDR3 spans 14 residues. V dropped 0 bases and J dropped 5 bases, with 10 bases sitting between them. The CDR3 loop is CATSRDLKGYGYTF. CDR3 sequence (DNA): TGTGCCACCAGCAGAGATTTAAAGGGGTATGGCTACACCTTC.

This clonotype was seen a handful of times. The chain couples TRBV29-1 to TRBJ2-5, with D uncertain. Trimming shortened V by 5 bases and J by 4 bases, and 17 bases separated the two germline ends. The CDR3 runs to 14 residues. Germline CDR1 reads SQVTM; CDR2 reads ANQGSEA. The CDR3 reads CSVSGRTRGETQYF. CDR3 coding DNA: TGCAGCGTTTCTGGCCGGACCCGAGGAGAGACCCAGTACTTC. Based on the CDR3 plus reference TRBV29-1 and TRBJ2-5, the full variable domain is SAVISQKPSRDICQRGTSLTIQCQVDSQVTMMFWYRQQPGQSLTLIATANQGSEATYESGFVIDKFPISRPNLTFSTLTVSNMSPEDSSIYLCSVSGRTRGETQYFGPGTRLLVL.

This chain connects TRBV30 to TRBJ1-1, with D unresolved. Per germline, CDR1 GTSNPN and CDR2 SVGIG (reference sequence). The CDR3 length is 15 residues. Trimming took 0 bases from V and 4 from J, leaving 15 bases between them. The CDR3: CAWSVQPLIGTEAFF. Here the CDR3 DNA reads TGTGCCTGGAGTGTACAGCCCCTGATCGGCACTGAAGCTTTCTTT.